The following is a TCR beta chain sequence with its context. As yet, its antigen is unknown. The CDR3 is 15 amino acids. J was trimmed by 1 base and V by 1 base; bases with no gene match: 0. Germline V gene lookup returns CDR1 SGHAT and CDR2 FQDESV (reference sequence). The data belong to a study of shared clonotypes between healthy human individuals. On the study more broadly: Sampling drew on donors who were a couple of women and three men aged 18 to 49. Per donor, three plates held CD4 naive cells, three held CD4 memory, two held CD8 naive and one held CD8 memory. Study-wide findings and caveats: Richness estimates generally favored naive over memory subsets.

Only in-frame clones appear in the TCRdb table, and some are missing; sequencing was by immunoSEQ multiplex PCR. This table holds roughly 2.6 million clones, just over 90% found once. This clonotype was sampled from a man in his late teens or twenties in good health. The genes are TRBV11-1 and TRBJ2-7; TRBD1 agrees at 11 bases. The sequenced sample was naive CD4+ T cells sorted from blood. As for subset: CD45RA+ positively selected. The CDR3 sequence: CASSLGDRGSYEQYF. In nucleotides, the CDR3 is TGTGCCAGCAGCTTAGGGGACAGGGGGTCCTACGAGCAGTACTTC.